This T cell receptor beta chain derives from a study of T cells in Graves' hyperthyroidism and ophthalmopathy. The overall study: The authors collected peripheral blood at initial diagnosis, before any treatment. The study, taken as a whole, reports: Separating ophthalmopathy from stable hyperthyroidism was achieved by a 13 V-J model. Blood also showed most of the thyroid clonotypes that were expanded above 0.001.

The V gene lost 5 bases and the J gene lost 2 bases, with 13 bases spanning the gap. Germline-derived CDR1 and CDR2 are LNHDA and SQIVND (reference sequence). The CDR3 consists of 15 residues. The source material, RNA transcripts, was used to amplify TCR beta CDR3 regions. HTBI primers were used for first-round RT-PCR of the TCR CDR3. TCRdb re-analysed the multiplex PCR reads in MiXCR, keeping a single row per CDR3 protein. This sample has around 610,000 distinct CDR3 sequences, with 14% to 15% found just once. On this clonotype: The target antigen is unknown.

The J gene is TRBJ1-3, the V gene TRBV19, with no clear D. The source of this sequence is a woman aged 40-49 years with Graves' ophthalmopathy. What was sequenced was blood. CDR3 protein: CASSVGQAAGNTIYF. DNA for the CDR3: TGTGCCAGTAGTGTCGGGCAGGCGGCTGGAAACACCATATATTTT.